This TCR beta chain was retrieved from a study of blood T cells in healthy people across ages. The CDR3 length is 11 residues. Germline CDR1 LGHDT, CDR2 YNNKEL (reference sequence). A second about 7 to 11 cycle PCR used barcoded and J-beta primers. A single record per CDR3 protein comes from TCRdb applying MiXCR to the 5' RACE reads. This table has hundreds of thousands of distinct CDR3 sequences, less than 25% appearing once. The same sample was also used in a study of T cells of mothers and their children.

V is TRBV3-1 and J is TRBJ2-5, with no clear D. Matching the DNA end better, TRBJ2-1 makes the J call doubtful. Sequenced: blood. The TCR originated in a boy younger than 18 in good health. DNA of the CDR3: TGTGCCAGCAGCCAATATGGTGAGCAGTTCTTC. This gives the protein CASSQYGEQFF.